Below are 11 T cell receptor beta chains sequenced from a single sample in a study of OX40 agonist ivuxolimab in advanced cancers. Assay: immunoSEQ multiplex PCR; the TCRdb copy retains only in-frame clones and omits some. The sample carries 70,000 or so clones, roughly 87% recorded once. Here the sequenced sample was CD4+ or CD8+ T cells sorted from blood, taken in a trial of the OX40 agonist ivuxolimab. The receptors here all came from an adult with an advanced solid tumor such as melanoma, head and neck, liver or kidney cancer.

This chain joins TRBV11-3 and TRBJ2-3; either TRBD1 or TRBD2 may supply D (6 bases each). The germline CDR1 and CDR2 sequences are SGHNT and YENEEA. CDR3 length: 14 amino acids. Trimming cost V 3 bases and J 0 bases, with 7 bases left between them. The CDR3 DNA sequence: TGTGCCAGCAGCTTGGGGGGCAGCACAGATACGCAGTATTTT. This translates into CASSLGGSTDTQYF.

This chain uses TRBV5-4 with TRBJ2-5, with D possibly TRBD2 on 6 matching bases. Germline V lookup: CDR1 SGHNT, CDR2 YYREEE (reference sequence). The V end lost 3 bases, the J end lost 5 bases, and 14 bases lay between the germline ends. The CDR3 runs to 14 residues. CDR3 amino acids: CASSSRDGLETQYF. For the CDR3, the DNA is TGTGCCAGCAGCTCGCGGGACGGGCTGGAGACCCAGTACTTC.

The rearrangement uses TRBV9 and TRBJ2-1, with D possibly matching TRBD2 (7 bases). This CDR3 is built from 16 residues. Germline loops: CDR1 SGDLS, CDR2 YYNGEE. Trimming shortened V by 4 bases and J by 7 bases, and 21 bases separated the two germline ends. CDR3 coding DNA: TGTGCCAGCAGCTGGGAGGGCAGGGGAAATAGGAATGAGCAGTTCTTC. Its translation is CASSWEGRGNRNEQFF.

The chain combines TRBV5-1 with TRBJ1-3; perhaps TRBD1 as D (5 bases). Trimming removed 0 bases at V and 4 bases at J, with 14 bases between. The CDR3 sequence is 16 residues long. Per germline, CDR1 SGHRS and CDR2 YFSETQ. The CDR3 reads CASSLASGTTGNTIYF. The CDR3 DNA reads as TGCGCCAGCAGCTTGGCGTCAGGGACGACCGGAAACACCATATATTTT.

This chain connects TRBV5-5 to TRBJ2-7, with D perhaps TRBD2 (5 bases). Deletions cut 4 bases from V and 0 bases from J, with 14 bases between. Germline-derived CDR1 and CDR2 are SGHKS and YYEKEE (reference sequence). The CDR3 has 15 amino acids. CDR3 region: CASSPLGETSYEQYF. The CDR3, as DNA: TGTGCCAGCAGCCCCCTTGGGGAGACCTCCTACGAGCAGTACTTC.

The chain links TRBV5-5 to TRBJ2-5; D is uncertain. The V end was cut by 0 bases, the J end by 2 bases, with 5 bases between. Germline V gene data show CDR1 as SGHKS and CDR2 as YYEKEE (reference sequence). The CDR3 has 13 amino acids. DNA of the CDR3: TGTGCCAGCAGCTTGGGTAGTCAAGAGACCCAGTACTTC. This sequence encodes CASSLGSQETQYF. Filled out from reference TRBV5-5 and TRBJ2-5, the complete variable domain reads DAGVTQSPTHLIKTRGQQVTLRCSPISGHKSVSWYQQVLGQGPQFIFQYYEKEERGRGNFPDRFSARQFPNYSSELNVNALLLGDSALYLCASSLGSQETQYFGPGTRLLVL.

V and J are TRBV5-6 and TRBJ2-5; TRBD1 or TRBD2 may be the D gene (5 bases each). Trimming pared 4 bases from V and 0 bases from J, leaving 10 bases between. The germline CDR1 and CDR2 sequences are SGHDT and YYEEEE. CDR3 length equals 14 residues. The CDR3 loop reads CASSPGPDQETQYF. As DNA, the CDR3 is TGTGCCAGCAGCCCGGGGCCAGACCAAGAGACCCAGTACTTC. The variable domain in full, completed from reference TRBV5-6 and TRBJ2-5, reads DAGVTQSPTHLIKTRGQQVTLRCSPKSGHDTVSWYQQALGQGPQFIFQYYEEEERQRGNFPDRFSGHQFPNYSSELNVNALLLGDSALYLCASSPGPDQETQYFGPGTRLLVL.

The chain recombines TRBV2 with TRBJ2-5; 7 positions match TRBD1. V shed 2 bases and J 5 bases; nucleotides not matched to a gene: 11. The V gene's germline CDR1 is SNHLY and CDR2 FYNNEI. The CDR3 length is 16 residues. DNA for the CDR3: TGTGCCAGCAGTGAAAGGCGACAGGGTAGGAGTGAGACCCAGTACTTC. Translation gives CASSERRQGRSETQYF.

The rearrangement links TRBV18 to TRBJ1-2; D might be TRBD1 (5 bases). The CDR3 runs 16 residues. The V and J ends lost 1 base and 4 bases respectively, with 16 bases between them. CDR1 KGHSH and CDR2 LQKENI come from the germline V gene. CDR3 in amino acids: CASSPLGDSNSYGYTF. The CDR3, as DNA: TGTGCCAGCTCACCACTGGGGGACTCGAATTCCTATGGCTACACCTTC.

The chain has TRBV5-4 and TRBJ1-2; tentative D call: TRBD1 (5 bases). Per the germline V gene, CDR1 is SGHNT and CDR2 is YYREEE (reference sequence). This CDR3 comprises 15 residues. V was shortened by 1 base and J by 4 bases, with 14 bases between the two germline ends. The CDR3 here is CASSLRLGGTYGYTF. The CDR3 region has the DNA TGTGCCAGCAGCTTGCGCTTGGGGGGGACCTATGGCTACACCTTC. The full variable domain, its missing parts supplied by reference TRBV5-4 and TRBJ1-2, is ETGVTQSPTHLIKTRGQQVTLRCSSQSGHNTVSWYQQALGQGPQFIFQYYREEENGRGNFPPRFSGLQFPNYSSELNVNALELDDSALYLCASSLRLGGTYGYTFGSGTRLTVV.

This chain joins TRBV9 and TRBJ2-3; D may be TRBD2 (5 bases). The germline V gene encodes CDR1 SGDLS and CDR2 YYNGEE. This CDR3 has 15 amino acids. V was shortened by 0 bases and J by 4 bases, with 12 bases between the two germline ends. CDR3 protein: CASSVEMARADTQYF. CDR3 DNA: TGTGCCAGCAGCGTAGAAATGGCGAGGGCAGATACGCAGTATTTT.